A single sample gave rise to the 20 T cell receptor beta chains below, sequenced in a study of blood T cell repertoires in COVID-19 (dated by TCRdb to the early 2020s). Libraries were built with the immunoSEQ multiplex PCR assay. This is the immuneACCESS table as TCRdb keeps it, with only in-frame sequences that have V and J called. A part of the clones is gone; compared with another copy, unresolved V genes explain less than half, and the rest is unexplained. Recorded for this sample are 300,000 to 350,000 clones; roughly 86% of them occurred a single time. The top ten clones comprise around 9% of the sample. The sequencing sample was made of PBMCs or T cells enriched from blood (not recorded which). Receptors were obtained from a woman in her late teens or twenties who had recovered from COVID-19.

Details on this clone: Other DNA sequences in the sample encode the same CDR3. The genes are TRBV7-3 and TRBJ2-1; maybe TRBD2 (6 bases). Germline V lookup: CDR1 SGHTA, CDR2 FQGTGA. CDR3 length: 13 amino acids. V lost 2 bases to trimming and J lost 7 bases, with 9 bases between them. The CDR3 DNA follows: TGTGCCAGCAGCTTAGGTGGGGGGAATGAGCAGTTCTTC. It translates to CASSLGGGNEQFF.

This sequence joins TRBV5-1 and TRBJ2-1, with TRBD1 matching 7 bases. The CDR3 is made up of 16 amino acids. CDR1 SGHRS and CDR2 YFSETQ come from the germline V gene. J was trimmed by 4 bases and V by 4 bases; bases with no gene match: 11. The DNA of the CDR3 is TGCGCCAGCAGCCCGGCGCAGGGGGTCAGGTACAATGAGCAGTTCTTC. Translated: CASSPAQGVRYNEQFF.

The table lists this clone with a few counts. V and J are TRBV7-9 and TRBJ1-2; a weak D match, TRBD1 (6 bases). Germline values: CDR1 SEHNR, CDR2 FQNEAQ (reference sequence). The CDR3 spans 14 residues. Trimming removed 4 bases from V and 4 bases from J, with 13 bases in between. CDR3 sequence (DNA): TGTGCCAGCAGCTCCCAGGGGAGAGGCTATGGCTACACCTTC. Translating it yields CASSSQGRGYGYTF.

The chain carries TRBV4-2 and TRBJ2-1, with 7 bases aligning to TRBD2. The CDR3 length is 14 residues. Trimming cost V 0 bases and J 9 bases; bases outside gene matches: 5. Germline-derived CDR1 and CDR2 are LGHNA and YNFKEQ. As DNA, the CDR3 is TGTGCCAGCAGCCAAGAGACAGCGGGAAGTGAGCAGTTCTTC. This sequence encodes CASSQETAGSEQFF.

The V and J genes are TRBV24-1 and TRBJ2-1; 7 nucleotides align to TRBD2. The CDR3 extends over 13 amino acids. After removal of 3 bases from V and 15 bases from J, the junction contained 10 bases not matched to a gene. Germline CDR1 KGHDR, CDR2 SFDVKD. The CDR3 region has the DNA TGTGCCACCAGTGATCCCTCGCGGGAGTCTCGGTTCTTC. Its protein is CATSDPSRESRFF.

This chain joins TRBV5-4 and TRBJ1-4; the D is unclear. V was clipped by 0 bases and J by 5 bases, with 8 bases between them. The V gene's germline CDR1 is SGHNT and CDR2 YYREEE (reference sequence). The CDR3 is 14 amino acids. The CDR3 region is CASSLGDTNEKLFF. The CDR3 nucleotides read TGTGCCAGCAGCTTGGGAGATACCAATGAAAAACTGTTTTTT.

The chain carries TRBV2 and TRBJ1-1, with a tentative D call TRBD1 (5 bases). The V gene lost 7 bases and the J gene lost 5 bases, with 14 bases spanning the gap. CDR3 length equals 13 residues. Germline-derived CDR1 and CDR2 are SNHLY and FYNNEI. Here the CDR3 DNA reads TGTGCCAGCACGGGGGGGATCTTAACTGAAGCTTTCTTT. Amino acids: CASTGGILTEAFF. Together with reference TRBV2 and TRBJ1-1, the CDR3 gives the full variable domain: EPEVTQTPSHQVTQMGQEVILRCVPISNHLYFYWYRQILGQKVEFLVSFYNNEISEKSEIFDDQFSVERPDGSNFTLKIRSTKLEDSAMYFCASTGGILTEAFFGQGTRLTVV.

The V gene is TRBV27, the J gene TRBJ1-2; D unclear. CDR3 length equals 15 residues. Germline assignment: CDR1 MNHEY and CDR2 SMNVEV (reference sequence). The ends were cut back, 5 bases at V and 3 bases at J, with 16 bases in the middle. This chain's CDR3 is CASSPRGFGDYGYTF. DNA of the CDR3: TGTGCCAGCAGTCCCCGCGGTTTCGGGGACTATGGCTACACCTTC.

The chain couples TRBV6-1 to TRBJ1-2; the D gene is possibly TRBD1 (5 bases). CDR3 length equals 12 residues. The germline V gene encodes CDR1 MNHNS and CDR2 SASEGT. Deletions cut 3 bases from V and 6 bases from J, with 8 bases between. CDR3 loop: CASSESRDGYTF. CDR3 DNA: TGTGCCAGCAGTGAGAGCAGGGATGGCTACACCTTC.

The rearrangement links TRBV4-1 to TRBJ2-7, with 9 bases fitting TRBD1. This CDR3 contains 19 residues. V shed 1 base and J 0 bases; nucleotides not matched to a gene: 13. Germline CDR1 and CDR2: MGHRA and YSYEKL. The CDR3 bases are TGCGCCAGCAGCCAAGGCCCATTTAGTTCGACAGGGGGCTCCTACGAGCAGTACTTC. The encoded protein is CASSQGPFSSTGGSYEQYF.

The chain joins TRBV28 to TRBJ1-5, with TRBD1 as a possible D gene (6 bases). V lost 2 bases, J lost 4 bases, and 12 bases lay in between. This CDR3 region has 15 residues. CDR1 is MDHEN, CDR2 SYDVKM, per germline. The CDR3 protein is CASSLDDRWNQPQHF. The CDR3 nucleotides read TGTGCCAGCAGTTTAGATGACAGGTGGAATCAGCCCCAGCATTTT.

This CDR3 reads CASSQALGARGYTF. CDR3 nucleotides: TGTGCCAGCAGCCAGGCATTAGGGGCGCGTGGCTACACCTTC. The V gene is TRBV4-2, the J gene TRBJ1-2; D may be TRBD1 (5 bases). The CDR3 sequence is 14 residues long. Germline CDR1 and CDR2: LGHNA and YNFKEQ. Deletions cut 3 bases from V and 7 bases from J, with 15 bases between.

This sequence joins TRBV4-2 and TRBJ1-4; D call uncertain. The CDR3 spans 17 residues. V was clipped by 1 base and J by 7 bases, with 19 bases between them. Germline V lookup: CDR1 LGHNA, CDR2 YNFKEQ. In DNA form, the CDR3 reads TGTGCCAGCAGCCAAGGTTCGACCCACTATCGAGGTGAAAAACTGTTTTTT. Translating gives CASSQGSTHYRGEKLFF.

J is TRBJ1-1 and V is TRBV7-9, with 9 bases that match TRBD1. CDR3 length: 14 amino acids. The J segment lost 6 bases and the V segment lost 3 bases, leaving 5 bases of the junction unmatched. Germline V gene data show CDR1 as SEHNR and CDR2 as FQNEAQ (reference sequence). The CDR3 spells CASSFWDRVSEAFF. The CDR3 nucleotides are TGTGCCAGCAGCTTCTGGGACAGGGTCTCTGAAGCTTTCTTT.

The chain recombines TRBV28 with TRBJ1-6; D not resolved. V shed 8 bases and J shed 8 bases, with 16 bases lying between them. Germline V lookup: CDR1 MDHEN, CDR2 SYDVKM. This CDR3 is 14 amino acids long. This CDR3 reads CASRGHGVDSPLHF. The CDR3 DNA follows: TGTGCCAGCCGGGGTCATGGGGTAGATTCACCCCTCCACTTT. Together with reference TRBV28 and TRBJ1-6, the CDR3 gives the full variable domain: DVKVTQSSRYLVKRTGEKVFLECVQDMDHENMFWYRQDPGLGLRLIYFSYDVKMKEKGDIPEGYSVSREKKERFSLILESASTNQTSMYLCASRGHGVDSPLHFGNGTRLTVT.

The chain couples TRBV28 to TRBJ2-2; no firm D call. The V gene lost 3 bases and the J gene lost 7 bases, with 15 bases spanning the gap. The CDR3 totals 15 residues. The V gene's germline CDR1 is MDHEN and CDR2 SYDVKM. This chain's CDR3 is CASSFFGSLNGELFF. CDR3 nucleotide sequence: TGTGCCAGCAGTTTTTTCGGTAGCCTGAACGGGGAGCTGTTTTTT.

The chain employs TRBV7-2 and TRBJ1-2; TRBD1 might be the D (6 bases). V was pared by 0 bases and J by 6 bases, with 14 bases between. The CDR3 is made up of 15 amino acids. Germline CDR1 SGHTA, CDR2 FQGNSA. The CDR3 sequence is CASSLAWGTSDGYTF. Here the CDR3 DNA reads TGTGCCAGCAGCTTAGCGTGGGGGACATCAGATGGCTACACCTTC.

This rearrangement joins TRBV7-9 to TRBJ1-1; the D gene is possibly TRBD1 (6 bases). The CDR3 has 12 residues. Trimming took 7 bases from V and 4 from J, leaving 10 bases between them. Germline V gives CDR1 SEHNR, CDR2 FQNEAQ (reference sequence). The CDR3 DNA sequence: TGTGCCAGCACCCGAGGGGGCACTGAAGCTTTCTTT. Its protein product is CASTRGGTEAFF. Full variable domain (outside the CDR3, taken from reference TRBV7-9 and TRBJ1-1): DTGVSQNPRHKITKRGQNVTFRCDPISEHNRLYWYRQTLGQGPEFLTYFQNEAQLEKSRLLSDRFSAERPKGSFSTLEIQRTEQGDSAMYLCASTRGGTEAFFGQGTRLTVV.

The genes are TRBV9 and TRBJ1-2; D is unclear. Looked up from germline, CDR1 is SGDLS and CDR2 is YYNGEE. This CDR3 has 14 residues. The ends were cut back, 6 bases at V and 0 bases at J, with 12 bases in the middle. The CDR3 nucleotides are TGTGCCAGCAACCTCGGAGAAACTAACTATGGCTACACCTTC. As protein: CASNLGETNYGYTF.

CDR3 in DNA: TGTGCCAGCAGCCAATTGCCCGGACAGAGGTGGACTGAAGCTTTCTTT. Translating it yields CASSQLPGQRWTEAFF. The chain combines TRBV3-1 (or the pseudogene TRBV3-2) with TRBJ1-1; D may be TRBD1 (6 bases). CDR1 and CDR2 from the germline V gene are LGHDT and YNNKEL (reference sequence). The ends were cut back, 2 bases at V and 5 bases at J, with 18 bases in the middle. This CDR3 contains 16 residues.